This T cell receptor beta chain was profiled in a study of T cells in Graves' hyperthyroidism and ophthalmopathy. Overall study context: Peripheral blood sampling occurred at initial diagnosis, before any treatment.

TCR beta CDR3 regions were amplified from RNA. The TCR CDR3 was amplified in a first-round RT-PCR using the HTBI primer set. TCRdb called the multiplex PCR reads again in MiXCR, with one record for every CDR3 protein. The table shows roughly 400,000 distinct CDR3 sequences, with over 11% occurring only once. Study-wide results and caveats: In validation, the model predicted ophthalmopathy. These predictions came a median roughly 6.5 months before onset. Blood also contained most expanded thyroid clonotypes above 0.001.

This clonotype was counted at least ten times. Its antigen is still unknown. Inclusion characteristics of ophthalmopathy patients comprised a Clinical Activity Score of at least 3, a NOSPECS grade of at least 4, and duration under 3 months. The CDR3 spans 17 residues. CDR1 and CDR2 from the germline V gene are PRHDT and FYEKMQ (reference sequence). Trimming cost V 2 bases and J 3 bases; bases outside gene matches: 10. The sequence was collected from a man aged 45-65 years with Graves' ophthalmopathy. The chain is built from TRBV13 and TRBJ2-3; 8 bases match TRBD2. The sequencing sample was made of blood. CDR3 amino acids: CASSLSSLAGKTDTQYF. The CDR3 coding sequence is TGTGCCAGCAGCTTATCCTCCTTAGCGGGAAAAACAGATACGCAGTATTTT.